The present entry profiles one TCR beta chain with its context. The antigen is undetermined. Whole-study results and caveats: In terms of TCR gene usage, tumor memory CD4+ T cells clustered together with blood and lymph node memory CD4+ cells, as well as with lymph node naive CD4+ cells. Greatest tumor Treg TCR overlap was with tumor naive CD4+ cells.

The CDR3 covers 18 residues. CDR1 is LGHDT, CDR2 YNNKEL, per germline (reference sequence). Germline trimming cut 1 base from V and 5 bases from J; bases unmatched to any gene: 12. CD4+CD45RO+CD25- cells were isolated as memory CD4+ T cells. Semi-nested PCR with Nested Universal Primer A followed constant-region reverse priming of full-length variable regions. TCRdb passed the 5' RACE reads through MiXCR, listing each CDR3 protein once. The table lists several thousand distinct CDR3 sequences, around a third of them singletons, with roughly 6.6% in the top ten. The receptor's source is a female donor with breast cancer. This sequence joins TRBV3-1 and TRBJ2-1; TRBD1 aligns across 9 bases. Sequenced: tumor-infiltrating memory CD4+ T cells sorted from the breast tumor. The subset was: memory CD4+ T cells, CD4+CD45RO+CD25-. DNA for the CDR3: TGTGCCAGCAGCCAAGGAATCCCCGGGACAGGGTCCGACAATGAGCAGTTCTTC. It is translated as CASSQGIPGTGSDNEQFF.